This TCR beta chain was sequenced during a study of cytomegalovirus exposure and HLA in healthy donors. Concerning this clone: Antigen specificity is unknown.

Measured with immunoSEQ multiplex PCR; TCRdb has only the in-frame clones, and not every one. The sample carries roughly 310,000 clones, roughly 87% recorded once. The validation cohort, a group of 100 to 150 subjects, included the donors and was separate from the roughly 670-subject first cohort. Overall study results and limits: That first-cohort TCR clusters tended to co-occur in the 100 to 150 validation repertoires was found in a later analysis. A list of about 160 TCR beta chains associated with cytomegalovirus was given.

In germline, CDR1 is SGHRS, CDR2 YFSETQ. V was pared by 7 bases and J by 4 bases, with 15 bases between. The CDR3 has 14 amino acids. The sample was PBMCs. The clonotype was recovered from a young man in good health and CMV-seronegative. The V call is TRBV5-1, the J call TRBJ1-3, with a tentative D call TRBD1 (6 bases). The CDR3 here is CASSQTGQGNTIYF. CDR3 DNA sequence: TGCGCCAGCTCGCAAACTGGACAGGGAAACACCATATATTTT.